In its sample, the clone carrying this T cell receptor beta chain is hyperexpanded. The sample belongs to a study of CD4 and CD8 cells across lung adenocarcinoma regions. The patients had localized lung adenocarcinoma, a non-small cell subtype. Each CDR3 protein gets one entry after TCRdb re-called the PCR reads with MiXCR. The profile shows 3,500 or so distinct CDR3 sequences, around 65% of them singletons. Germline V lookup: CDR1 MNHEY, CDR2 SVGAGI. Trimming at V came to 6 bases and at J to 5 bases, leaving 5 bases not matched to a gene. This CDR3 has 14 amino acids. The receptor comes from a female donor with lung adenocarcinoma. The CD4 and CD8 labels of this study may be unreliable. Material for sequencing was CD4+ T cells from the margin of a lung tumor. The rearrangement joins TRBV6-5 to TRBJ2-2; TRBD1 matches 8 bases. CDR3 region: CASRGQGDTGELFF. The CDR3 DNA sequence: TGTGCCAGCAGAGGACAGGGAGATACCGGGGAGCTGTTTTTT.